The 22 T cell receptor beta chains reported below all come from one sample, sequenced in a study of blood T cells in healthy people across ages. For the second PCR, which ran for about 7 to 11 cycles, a sample-barcoded 5' primer and a J-beta primer mix were used. TCRdb recomputed calls from the 5' RACE reads with MiXCR, one row per CDR3 protein. The sample lists about 760,000 distinct CDR3 sequences; 45% to 70% were seen once. Sequenced sample: blood. These receptor sequences come from a middle-aged man in good health.

The V and J genes are TRBV7-2 and TRBJ2-2; no clear D gene. Per the germline V gene, CDR1 is SGHTA and CDR2 is FQGNSA. V lost 0 bases, J lost 8 bases, and 16 bases lay in between. The CDR3 covers 16 residues. CDR3: CASSLAATYYSGELFF. The DNA for the CDR3 is TGTGCCAGCAGCTTAGCGGCGACATACTACTCTGGGGAGCTGTTTTTT.

The chain has TRBV28 and TRBJ2-2, with 8 bases fitting TRBD2. V lost 8 bases and J lost 6; bases outside the gene matches: 14. The germline V gene has CDR1 MDHEN and CDR2 SYDVKM. CDR3 length: 16 residues. The CDR3 nucleotides read TGTGCCAGCGTAGAGGGAGCGGGAGTCGGGGCCGGGGAGCTGTTTTTT. Its protein is CASVEGAGVGAGELFF.

The V gene is TRBV4-3, the J gene TRBJ2-3; D tentatively reads TRBD1 or TRBD2 (5 bases each). The length of the CDR3 is 16 residues. Trimming removed 1 base at V and 1 base at J, with 12 bases between. Germline V lookup: CDR1 LGHNA, CDR2 YSLEER. The CDR3 bases are TGCGCCAGCAGCCAAGGCCTGGGGACCGGCACAGATACGCAGTATTTT. Its translation is CASSQGLGTGTDTQYF.

Only one count was recorded for this clonotype. This chain connects TRBV11-3 to TRBJ2-5, with D possibly being TRBD2 (5 bases). The end of the DNA fits TRBJ2-7 better, so the J call may be wrong. The CDR3 is 13 residues long. The germline V gene encodes CDR1 SGHNT and CDR2 YENEEA. CDR3 loop: CASSLGSSNEQYF. The CDR3 DNA sequence: TGTGCCAGCAGCTTGGGGAGCTCTAACGAGCAGTACTTC.

The V and J genes are TRBV7-8 and TRBJ2-5; 9 bases agree with TRBD1. Germline V lookup: CDR1 SGHVS, CDR2 FQNEAQ. The junction had 5 bases not matched to a gene; V was cut back by 3 bases and J by 0 bases. The CDR3 spans 16 residues. The CDR3 bases are TGTGCCAGCAGCTTGACGGACAGGGGCCACCAAGAGACCCAGTACTTC. It translates to CASSLTDRGHQETQYF.

CDR3 DNA sequence: TGTGCCAGCAGCCAAGAAGGGACTAGCGGAGCCTACGAGCAGTACTTC. As protein: CASSQEGTSGAYEQYF. V is TRBV4-2 and J is TRBJ2-7, with 11 nucleotides matching TRBD2. Germline CDR1 is LGHNA and CDR2 is YNFKEQ. The V segment lost 0 bases and the J segment 2 bases; nucleotides outside the gene matches: 3. CDR3 length: 16 residues.

This chain uses TRBV10-3 with TRBJ2-5, with 8 nucleotides matching TRBD2. J gave up 11 bases and V 7 bases, and 21 bases lay outside the gene matches. Germline CDR1 and CDR2: ENHRY and SYGVKD. The CDR3 is made up of 16 amino acids. The CDR3 DNA sequence: TGTGCCATCATGAGGTCGGGGGGGCCGGTTAAAGATGAGCAGTACTTC. Translated: CAIMRSGGPVKDEQYF.

The chain couples TRBV29-1 to TRBJ2-5; 7 bases fit TRBD1. Germline-derived CDR1 and CDR2 are SQVTM and ANQGSEA. The V segment lost 0 bases and the J segment 11 bases; nucleotides outside the gene matches: 9. This CDR3 is built from 13 residues. DNA for the CDR3: TGCAGCGTTGAAGAAACAGGGGCCAATGAGCAGTACTTC. It translates to CSVEETGANEQYF. The complete variable domain, with remaining parts taken from reference TRBV29-1 and TRBJ2-5, reads SAVISQKPSRDICQRGTSLTIQCQVDSQVTMMFWYRQQPGQSLTLIATANQGSEATYESGFVIDKFPISRPNLTFSTLTVSNMSPEDSSIYLCSVEETGANEQYFGPGTRLLVL.

The chain is built from TRBV3-1 and TRBJ1-2, with D possibly TRBD1 on 5 matching bases. Germline V lookup: CDR1 LGHDT, CDR2 YNNKEL (reference sequence). The CDR3 contains 14 residues. V was shortened by 1 base and J by 3 bases, with 9 bases between the two germline ends. Written as DNA, the CDR3 is TGTGCCAGCAGCCAAGTTGGGGCAGACTATGGCTACACCTTC. This codes for CASSQVGADYGYTF.

This clonotype occurred a few times. This chain uses TRBV2 with TRBJ2-7, with D hard to call. Trimming took 4 bases from V and 7 from J, leaving 8 bases between them. This CDR3 is built from 11 residues. Germline assignment: CDR1 SNHLY and CDR2 FYNNEI. As DNA, the CDR3 is TGTGCCAGCAGTGGGGGTTTAGAGCAGTACTTC. Amino acids: CASSGGLEQYF.

This chain joins TRBV20-1 and TRBJ2-3, with 10 bases fitting TRBD2. The germline V gene encodes CDR1 DFQATT and CDR2 SNEGSKA (reference sequence). The CDR3 has 14 residues. V lost 5 bases to trimming and J lost 3 bases; unmatched junction nucleotides: 5. As DNA, the CDR3 is TGCAGTGCTGGACCTAGCGGGAGTACAGATACGCAGTATTTT. The encoded protein is CSAGPSGSTDTQYF.

This clonotype was seen more than once but under ten times. The chain recombines TRBV28 with TRBJ2-6, with TRBD1 matching 10 bases. Germline CDR1 MDHEN, CDR2 SYDVKM. This CDR3 has 16 residues. J was trimmed by 4 bases and V by 5 bases; bases with no gene match: 5. In DNA, the CDR3 is TGTGCCAGCAGTCCCGGGACAGGGGTAGGGGCCAACGTCCTGACTTTC. Encoded protein: CASSPGTGVGANVLTF.

V gene TRBV5-8 combines with J gene TRBJ2-6; D is unresolved. V gave up 4 bases and J gave up 3 bases, with 11 bases separating them. The germline V gene has CDR1 SGHTS and CDR2 YDEGEE. This CDR3 comprises 15 residues. Here the CDR3 DNA reads TGTGCCAGCAGCCCAAACTTACTTGGGGCCAACGTCCTGACTTTC. It codes for CASSPNLLGANVLTF.

This chain uses TRBV30 with TRBJ1-2, with 9 positions matching TRBD1. Unmatched junction bases numbered 10, after V lost 2 bases and J lost 6 bases. The CDR3 length is 15 residues. Germline CDR1 and CDR2: GTSNPN and SVGIG (reference sequence). CDR3 sequence (DNA): TGTGCCTGGAGTTGGGAAACAGGGGGCGGTGATGGCTACACCTTC. Encoded protein: CAWSWETGGGDGYTF.

The chain has TRBV15 and TRBJ2-1; maybe TRBD1 (6 bases). CDR3 length: 14 residues. V lost 0 bases, J lost 13 bases, and 16 bases lay in between. Germline assignment: CDR1 LNHNV and CDR2 YYDKDF (reference sequence). CDR3 residues: CATSRETGWETQFF. The CDR3 nucleotides read TGTGCCACCAGCAGAGAAACAGGGTGGGAGACCCAGTTCTTC.

The J gene is TRBJ2-5, the V gene TRBV9, with a possible D match to TRBD1 (6 bases). The CDR3 covers 15 residues. Trimming took 3 bases from V and 2 from J, leaving 14 bases between them. Germline V gives CDR1 SGDLS, CDR2 YYNGEE. In nucleotides, the CDR3 is TGTGCCAGCAGCGCTAGAAGGACAGCACAAGAGACCCAGTACTTC. It encodes CASSARRTAQETQYF.

The chain employs TRBV24-1 and TRBJ2-3; 8 nucleotides agree with TRBD2. Germline-derived CDR1 and CDR2 are KGHDR and SFDVKD. V trimming: 0 bases; J trimming: 2 bases; junction bases outside the gene matches: 3. CDR3 size: 16 residues. CDR3 nucleotides: TGTGCCACCAGTGATTTGCACGGGGGGGTCACAGATACGCAGTATTTT. The encoded protein is CATSDLHGGVTDTQYF.

On this clonotype: The junction and the germline gene differ at one end; a read error may be behind it. This chain links TRBV5-5 with TRBJ2-1; no firm D call. This CDR3 has 15 amino acids. The germline CDR1 and CDR2 sequences are SGHKS and YYEKEE (reference sequence). The CDR3 DNA follows: TGCGCCAGCAGCTCTGAGCGACCCACAAGCAATGAGCAGTTCTTC. Amino acid sequence: CASSSERPTSNEQFF.

The V and J genes are TRBV10-3 and TRBJ2-1; TRBD1 aligns across 9 bases. The V segment lost 4 bases and the J segment 2 bases; nucleotides outside the gene matches: 15. The CDR3 consists of 19 residues. Germline V gene sequence: CDR1 ENHRY, CDR2 SYGVKD. CDR3 in amino acids: CAISATGTGTRGAYNEQFF. Here the CDR3 DNA reads TGTGCCATCAGTGCAACCGGGACAGGGACGCGCGGGGCCTACAATGAGCAGTTCTTC.

J is TRBJ2-7 and V is TRBV7-2; 7 nucleotides agree with TRBD2. The better agreement between TRBJ2-5 and the DNA end casts doubt on the J call. This CDR3 has 14 amino acids. The V gene's germline CDR1 is SGHTA and CDR2 FQGNSA. The CDR3 sequence: CASSVGGTGETQYF. In DNA form, the CDR3 reads TGTGCCAGCAGCGTGGGGGGGACGGGGGAGACCCAGTACTTC.

The rearrangement links TRBV6-1 to TRBJ1-2; unclear D gene. CDR3 length: 13 amino acids. V lost 5 bases to trimming and J lost 6 bases, with 13 bases between them. Looked up from germline, CDR1 is MNHNS and CDR2 is SASEGT. The CDR3 DNA reads TGTGCCAGCAGTATTTCCACCGTGGATGGCTACACCTTC. Amino acid sequence: CASSISTVDGYTF.

The chain carries TRBV28 and TRBJ2-3; TRBD2 might be the D (6 bases). This CDR3 has 15 amino acids. V lost 6 bases to trimming and J lost 0 bases, with 13 bases between them. CDR1 MDHEN and CDR2 SYDVKM come from the germline V gene. CDR3 sequence: CASRLLSGSTDTQYF. The CDR3 coding sequence is TGTGCCAGCAGATTGTTGAGCGGGAGCACAGATACGCAGTATTTT.